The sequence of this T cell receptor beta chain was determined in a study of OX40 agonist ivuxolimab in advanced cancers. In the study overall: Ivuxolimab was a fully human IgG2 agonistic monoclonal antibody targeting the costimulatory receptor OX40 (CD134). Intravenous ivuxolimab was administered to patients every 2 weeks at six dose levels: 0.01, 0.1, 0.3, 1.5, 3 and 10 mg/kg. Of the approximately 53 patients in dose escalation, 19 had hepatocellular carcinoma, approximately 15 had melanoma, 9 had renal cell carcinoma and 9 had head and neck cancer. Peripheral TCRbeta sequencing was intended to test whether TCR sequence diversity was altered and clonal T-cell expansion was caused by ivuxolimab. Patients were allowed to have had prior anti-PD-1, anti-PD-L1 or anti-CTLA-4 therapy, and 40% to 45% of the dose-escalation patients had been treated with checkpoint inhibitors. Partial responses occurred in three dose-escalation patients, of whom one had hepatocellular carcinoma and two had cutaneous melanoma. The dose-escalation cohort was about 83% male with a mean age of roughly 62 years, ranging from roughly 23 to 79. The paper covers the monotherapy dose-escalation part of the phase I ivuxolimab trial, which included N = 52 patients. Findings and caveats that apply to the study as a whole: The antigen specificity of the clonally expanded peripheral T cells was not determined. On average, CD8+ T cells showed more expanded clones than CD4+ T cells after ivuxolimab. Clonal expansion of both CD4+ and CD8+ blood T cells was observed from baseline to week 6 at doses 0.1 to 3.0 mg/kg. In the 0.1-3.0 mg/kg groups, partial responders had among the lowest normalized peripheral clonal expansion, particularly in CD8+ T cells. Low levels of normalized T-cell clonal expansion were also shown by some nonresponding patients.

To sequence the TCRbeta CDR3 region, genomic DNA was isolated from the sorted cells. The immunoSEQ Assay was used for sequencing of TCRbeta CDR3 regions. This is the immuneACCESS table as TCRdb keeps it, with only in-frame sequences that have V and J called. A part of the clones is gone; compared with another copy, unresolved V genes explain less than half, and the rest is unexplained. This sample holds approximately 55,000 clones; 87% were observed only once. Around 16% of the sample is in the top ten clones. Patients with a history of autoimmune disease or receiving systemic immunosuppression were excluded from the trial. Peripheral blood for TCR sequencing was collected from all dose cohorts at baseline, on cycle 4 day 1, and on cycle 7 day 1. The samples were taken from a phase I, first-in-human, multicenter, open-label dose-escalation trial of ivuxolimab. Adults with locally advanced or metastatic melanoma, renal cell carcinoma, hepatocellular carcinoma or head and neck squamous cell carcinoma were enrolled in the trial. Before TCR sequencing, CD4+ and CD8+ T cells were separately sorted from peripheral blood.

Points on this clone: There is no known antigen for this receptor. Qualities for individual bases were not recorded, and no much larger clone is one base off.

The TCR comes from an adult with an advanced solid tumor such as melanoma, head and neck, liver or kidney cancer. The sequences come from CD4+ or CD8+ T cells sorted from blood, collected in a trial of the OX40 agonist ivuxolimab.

The nucleotides are TGTGCCAGCAGCGCTCACAGGGGGTTGGGTTCACCCCTCCACTTT. Its protein product is CASSAHRGLGSPLHF. In this chain, TRBV9 is recombined with TRBJ1-6, with TRBD1 matching 8 junction bases. V has 3 bases trimmed and J has 9 bases trimmed; junction bases matching no gene number 8. Looking up the germline V gene yields CDR1 SGDLS and CDR2 YYNGEE. The CDR3 goes from the cysteine to the phenylalanine over 15 residues. The sequence is cut down to CDR3 DNA, 45 bases in frame from base 1.